This T cell receptor beta chain comes out of a study of cytomegalovirus exposure and HLA in healthy donors. This clone has more than one count but fewer than ten. Its antigen is unknown. The same CDR3 also results from other DNA sequences found in this sample. Regarding the study as a whole: Cytomegalovirus-associated status was assigned to more than 150 TCR beta chains. Researchers reported from a later analysis that most CMV-associated TCR beta chains appeared HLA-restricted.

The length of the CDR3 is 11 residues. Trimming removed 5 bases at V and 7 bases at J, with 9 bases between. Germline V gene lookup returns CDR1 MNHEY and CDR2 SVGAGI. The PCR had 60 Vbeta and 13 Jbeta primers. Measured with immunoSEQ multiplex PCR; TCRdb has only the in-frame clones, and not every one. In the table there are around 200,000 clones, roughly 84% of which are singletons. This chain links TRBV6-5 with TRBJ2-7; D perhaps matches TRBD2 (5 bases). This clonotype originated in a girl aged 2 to 10 in good health and CMV-seropositive. The specimen sequenced was PBMCs. The CDR3 sequence: CASSGSGEQYF. The CDR3 bases are TGTGCCAGCAGTGGAAGCGGTGAGCAGTACTTC.